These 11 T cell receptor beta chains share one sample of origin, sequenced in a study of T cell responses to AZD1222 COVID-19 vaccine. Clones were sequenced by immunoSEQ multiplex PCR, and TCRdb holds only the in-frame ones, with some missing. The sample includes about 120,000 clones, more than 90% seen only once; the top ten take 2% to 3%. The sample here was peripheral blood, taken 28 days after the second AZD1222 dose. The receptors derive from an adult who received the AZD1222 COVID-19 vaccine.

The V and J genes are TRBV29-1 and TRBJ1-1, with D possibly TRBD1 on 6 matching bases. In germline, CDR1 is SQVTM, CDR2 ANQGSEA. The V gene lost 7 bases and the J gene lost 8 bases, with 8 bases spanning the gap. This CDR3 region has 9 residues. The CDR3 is CSAGQEAFF. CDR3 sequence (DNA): TGCAGCGCCGGACAGGAAGCTTTCTTT.

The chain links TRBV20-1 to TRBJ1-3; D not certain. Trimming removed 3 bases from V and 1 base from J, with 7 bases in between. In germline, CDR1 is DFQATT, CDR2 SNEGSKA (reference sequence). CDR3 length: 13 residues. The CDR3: CSASVGSGNTIYF. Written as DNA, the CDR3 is TGCAGTGCTAGTGTTGGGTCTGGAAACACCATATATTTT.

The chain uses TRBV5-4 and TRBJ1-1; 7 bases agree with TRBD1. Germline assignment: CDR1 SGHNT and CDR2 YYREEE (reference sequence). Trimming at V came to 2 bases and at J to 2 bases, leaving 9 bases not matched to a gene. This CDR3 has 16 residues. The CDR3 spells CASSLTGARGNTEAFF. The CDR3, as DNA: TGTGCCAGCAGCTTAACAGGGGCGAGGGGTAACACTGAAGCTTTCTTT.

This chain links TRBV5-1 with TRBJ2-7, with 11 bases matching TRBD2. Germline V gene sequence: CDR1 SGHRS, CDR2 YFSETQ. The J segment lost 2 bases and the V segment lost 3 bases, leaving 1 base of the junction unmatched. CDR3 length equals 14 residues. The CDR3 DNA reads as TGCGCCAGCAGCTCGACTAGCGGGACCTACGAGCAGTACTTC. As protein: CASSSTSGTYEQYF.

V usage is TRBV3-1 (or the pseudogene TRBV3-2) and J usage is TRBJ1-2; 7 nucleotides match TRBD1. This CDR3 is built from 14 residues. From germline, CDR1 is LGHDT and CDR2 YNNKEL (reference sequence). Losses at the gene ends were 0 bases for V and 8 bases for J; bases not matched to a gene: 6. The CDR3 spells CASSQDLGQRGYTF. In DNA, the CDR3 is TGTGCCAGCAGCCAAGACTTGGGACAGCGGGGCTACACCTTC.

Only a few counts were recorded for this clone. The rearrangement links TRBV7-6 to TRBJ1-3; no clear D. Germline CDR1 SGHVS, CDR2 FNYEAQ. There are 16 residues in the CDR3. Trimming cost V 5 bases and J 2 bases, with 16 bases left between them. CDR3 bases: TGTGCCAGCAGCCGGGCGTCGGGCGCGGCTGGAAACACCATATATTTT. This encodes CASSRASGAAGNTIYF.

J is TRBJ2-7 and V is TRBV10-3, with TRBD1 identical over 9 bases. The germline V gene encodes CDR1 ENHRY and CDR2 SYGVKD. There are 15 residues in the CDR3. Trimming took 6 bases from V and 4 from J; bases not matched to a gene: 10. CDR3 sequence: CAIRQTGGAIYEQYF. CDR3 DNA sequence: TGTGCCATCAGACAGACAGGGGGGGCCATTTACGAGCAGTACTTC.

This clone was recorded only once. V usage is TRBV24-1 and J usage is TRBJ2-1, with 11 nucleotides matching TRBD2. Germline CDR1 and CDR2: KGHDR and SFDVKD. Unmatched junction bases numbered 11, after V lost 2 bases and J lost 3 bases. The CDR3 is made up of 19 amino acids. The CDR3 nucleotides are TGTGCCACCAGTGATTACCCGCGAACCGGGACTAGCGGCTACAATGAGCAGTTCTTC. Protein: CATSDYPRTGTSGYNEQFF.

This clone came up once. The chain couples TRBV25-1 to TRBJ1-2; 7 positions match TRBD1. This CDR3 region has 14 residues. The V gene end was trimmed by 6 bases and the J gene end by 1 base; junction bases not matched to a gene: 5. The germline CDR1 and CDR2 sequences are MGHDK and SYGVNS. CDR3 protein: CASRDAGGNYGYTF. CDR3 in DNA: TGTGCCAGCAGGGATGCAGGGGGTAACTATGGCTACACCTTC.

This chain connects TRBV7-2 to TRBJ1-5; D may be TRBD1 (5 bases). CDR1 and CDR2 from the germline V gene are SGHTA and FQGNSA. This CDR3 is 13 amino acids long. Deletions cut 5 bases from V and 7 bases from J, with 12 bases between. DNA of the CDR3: TGTGCCAGCAGCATCAGAGGGGACCAGCCCCAGCATTTT. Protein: CASSIRGDQPQHF.

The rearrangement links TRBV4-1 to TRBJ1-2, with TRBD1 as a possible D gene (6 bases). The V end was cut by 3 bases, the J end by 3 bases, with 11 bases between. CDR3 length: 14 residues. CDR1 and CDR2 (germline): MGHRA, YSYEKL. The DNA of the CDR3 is TGCGCCAGCAGCCAGTTCAGGACAGACTATGGCTACACCTTC. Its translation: CASSQFRTDYGYTF.